This T cell receptor (beta chain) was documented in a study of PD-L1 blockade in urothelial cancer. In the study overall: The median T cell count in blood samples was about 140,000.

TCR analog templates of synthetic origin were spiked into each PCR. Clones were sequenced by immunoSEQ multiplex PCR, and TCRdb holds only the in-frame ones, with some missing. The table shows under 95,000 clones, with around 83% occurring only once. Comments on this clone: Its antigen is undetermined.

The time point denotes: pretreatment peripheral blood. All patients handed over anywhere from 1 to 8 samples, pretreatment and on-treatment. General observations from the study: At the 3-week point, tumor-associated blood clones expanded more in durable-benefit patients.

Trimming pared 0 bases from V and 3 bases from J, leaving 11 bases between. Germline CDR1 reads SGHTA; CDR2 reads FQGNSA. The CDR3 is 15 residues long. The sequences come from PBMCs, collected around atezolizumab (anti-PD-L1) treatment. The sequence came from a man in his sixties with urothelial cancer. The chain combines TRBV7-2 with TRBJ1-2; D uncertain. CDR3 nucleotide sequence: TGTGCCAGCAGCTTAGCTGGTAGCGGTGACTATGGCTACACCTTC. Protein product: CASSLAGSGDYGYTF. Full variable domain (missing parts from reference TRBV7-2 and TRBJ1-2): GAGVSQSPSNKVTEKGKDVELRCDPISGHTALYWYRQSLGQGLEFLIYFQGNSAPDKSGLPSDRFSAERTGGSVSTLTIQRTQQEDSAVYLCASSLAGSGDYGYTFGSGTRLTVV.